This T cell receptor beta chain came from a study of human T cells and chemical hapten exposure. In the study overall: Affected patients, primarily female, had alopecia areata, totalis or universalis.

The V and J ends lost 6 bases and 2 bases respectively, with 11 bases between them. Germline CDR1 and CDR2: SGHVS and FQNEAQ. The CDR3 is 13 residues long. This clonotype was seen ten or more times. Its cognate antigen is unknown. Described time point: patch test 2, 6 weeks after DPC sensitization. Treatment specified: therapeutic diphenylcyclopropenone sensitization with weekly scalp DPC. TCRdb called the RACE reads again in MiXCR, with one record for every CDR3 protein. The repertoire consists of 65,000 to 100,000 distinct CDR3 sequences, with about 6.6% occurring once and the leading ten covering 1.3%. Findings and limits, study-wide: Counts of expanded TCRs (at PT1) showed a positive correlation with patch test score. It was expanded TCRs that formed significantly more large CDR3 similarity clusters than controls did.

This chain joins TRBV7-8 and TRBJ2-7; D unresolved. The sequencing used whole blood, collected in connection with sensitization to the hapten diphenylcyclopropenone (DPC). The receptor was derived from a woman in her 30s with alopecia areata. Some clones in this sample may be carry-over from other donors' samples. The CDR3 DNA reads as TGTGCCAGCAGTATGGACGGCCCCTACGAGCAGTACTTC. Translating gives CASSMDGPYEQYF.